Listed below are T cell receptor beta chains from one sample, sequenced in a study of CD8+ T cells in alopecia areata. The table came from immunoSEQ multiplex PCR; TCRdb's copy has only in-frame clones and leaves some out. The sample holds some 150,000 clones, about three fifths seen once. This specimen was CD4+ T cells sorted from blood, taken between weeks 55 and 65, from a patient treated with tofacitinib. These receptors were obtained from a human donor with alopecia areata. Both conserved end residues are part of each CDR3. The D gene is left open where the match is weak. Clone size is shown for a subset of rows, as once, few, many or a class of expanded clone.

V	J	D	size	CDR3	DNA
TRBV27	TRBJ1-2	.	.	CASSYSPLIGYTF	TGTGCCAGCAGTTACTCCCCCTTAATAGGCTACACCTTC
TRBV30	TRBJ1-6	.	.	CAWSRNNSPLHF	TGTGCCTGGAGCCGCAATAATTCACCCCTCCACTTT
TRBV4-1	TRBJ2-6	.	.	CASSQDPSGPSSGANVLTF	TGCGCCAGCAGCCAAGATCCGTCCGGACCGAGCTCTGGGGCCAACGTCCTGACTTTC
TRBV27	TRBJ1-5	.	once	CATRARGPNQPQHF	TGTGCCACCCGGGCCAGGGGCCCCAATCAGCCCCAGCATTTT
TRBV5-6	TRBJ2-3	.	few	CASSLDRSGDRDTQYF	TGTGCCAGCAGCTTGGACCGTTCGGGGGATAGGGATACGCAGTATTTT
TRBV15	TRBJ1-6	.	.	CATSRDLAGNGSPLHF	TGTGCCACCAGCAGAGATCTGGCAGGGAACGGTTCACCCCTCCACTTT
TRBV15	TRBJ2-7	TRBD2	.	CATSRDRLASYEQYF	TGTGCCACCAGCAGAGATCGACTAGCCTCCTACGAGCAGTACTTC
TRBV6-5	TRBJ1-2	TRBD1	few	CASNQGQGSGYTF	TGTGCCAGCAACCAGGGACAGGGAAGCGGCTACACCTTC
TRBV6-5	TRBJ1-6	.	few	CASSYSHPSNSPLHF	TGTGCCAGCAGTTACTCGCACCCGTCTAATTCACCCCTCCACTTT
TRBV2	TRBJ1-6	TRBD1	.	CASRLDRDSPLHF	TGTGCCAGCAGATTGGACAGGGATTCACCCCTCCACTTT
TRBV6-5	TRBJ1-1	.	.	CASREGLNTEAFF	TGTGCCAGCAGGGAAGGGTTGAACACTGAAGCTTTCTTT
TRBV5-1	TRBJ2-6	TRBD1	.	CASSTTGGYSGANVLTF	TGCGCCAGCAGCACGACAGGGGGATACTCTGGGGCCAACGTCCTGACTTTC
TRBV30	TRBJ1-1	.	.	CAWSLPGLTEAFF	TGTGCCTGGTCGCTGCCGGGTTTGACTGAAGCTTTCTTT
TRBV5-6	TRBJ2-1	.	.	CASSLVSLYNEQFF	TGTGCCAGCAGCTTGGTTAGTTTGTACAATGAGCAGTTCTTC
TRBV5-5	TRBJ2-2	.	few	CASSLASGFTGELFF	TGTGCCAGCAGCTTGGCTTCAGGTTTTACCGGGGAGCTGTTTTTT
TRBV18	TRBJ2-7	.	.	CASSPIGGSHEQYF	TGTGCCAGCTCACCAATAGGGGGGAGCCACGAGCAGTACTTC
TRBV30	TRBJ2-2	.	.	CAWSRNTGELFF	TGTGCCTGGAGCCGAAACACCGGGGAGCTGTTTTTT
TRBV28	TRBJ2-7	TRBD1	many	CASTSQGDEQYF	TGTGCCAGCACCTCACAGGGGGACGAGCAGTACTTC
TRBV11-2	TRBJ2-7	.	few	CASSLEAVYAYEQYF	TGTGCCAGCAGCTTAGAGGCAGTTTACGCCTACGAGCAGTACTTC
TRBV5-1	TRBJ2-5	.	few	CASSLRGYYQETQYF	TGCGCCAGCAGCTTACGGGGCTACTACCAAGAGACCCAGTACTTC
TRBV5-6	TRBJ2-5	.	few	CASSLSPQAQETQYF	TGTGCCAGCAGCTTGAGTCCCCAGGCCCAAGAGACCCAGTACTTC
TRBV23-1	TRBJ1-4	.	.	CASTCPREKLFF	TGCGCCAGCACCTGTCCGCGGGAAAAACTGTTTTTT
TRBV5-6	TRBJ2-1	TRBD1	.	CASSSPGQAGNEQFF	TGTGCCAGCAGTTCACCGGGACAGGCCGGCAATGAGCAGTTCTTC
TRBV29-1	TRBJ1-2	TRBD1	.	CSVSGGAEEF	TGCAGCGTTTCAGGGGGCGCGGAAGAATTC
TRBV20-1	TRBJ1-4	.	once	CSASPGEKLFF	TGCAGTGCAAGTCCTGGTGAAAAACTGTTTTTT
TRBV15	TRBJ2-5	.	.	CATSNQETQYF	TGTGCCACCAGCAACCAAGAGACCCAGTACTTC
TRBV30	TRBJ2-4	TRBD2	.	CAWSDSRTSGGRSVKNIQYF	TGTGCCTGGAGCGATTCTCGGACTAGCGGGGGCAGGTCCGTCAAAAACATTCAGTACTTC
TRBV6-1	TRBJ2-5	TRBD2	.	CASTPLAGPTQYF	TGTGCCAGCACCCCACTAGCGGGGCCTACCCAGTACTTC
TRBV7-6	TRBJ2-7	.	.	CASSLGDEPSYEQYF	TGTGCCAGCAGCTTAGGGGACGAACCCTCCTACGAGCAGTACTTC
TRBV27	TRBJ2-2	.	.	CASSLREAPGELFF	TGTGCCAGCAGTCTAAGAGAGGCGCCCGGGGAGCTGTTTTTT
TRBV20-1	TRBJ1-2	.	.	CSASQRYGYTF	TGCAGTGCCAGCCAGCGATATGGCTACACCTTC
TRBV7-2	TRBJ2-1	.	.	CASSRGGLTTSEQFF	TGTGCCAGCAGCCGCGGGGGCCTAACAACTAGTGAGCAGTTCTTC
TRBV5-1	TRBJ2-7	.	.	CASSGAGPLTYEQYF	TGCGCCAGCAGCGGAGCCGGGCCTCTTACCTACGAGCAGTACTTC
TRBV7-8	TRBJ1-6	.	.	CASSLVTTDSPLHF	TGTGCCAGCAGCTTAGTAACTACCGATTCACCCCTCCACTTT
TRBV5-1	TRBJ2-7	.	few	CASSLVQEYEQYF	TGCGCCAGCAGCTTGGTCCAGGAGTACGAGCAGTACTTC
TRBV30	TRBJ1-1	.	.	CASRRVPNTEAFF	TGTGCCAGCCGACGGGTACCGAACACTGAAGCTTTCTTT
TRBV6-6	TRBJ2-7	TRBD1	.	CASSWTGGTYEQYF	TGTGCCAGCAGTTGGACAGGGGGGACCTACGAGCAGTACTTC
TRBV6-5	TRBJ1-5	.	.	CASKTAGGSNQPQHF	TGTGCCAGCAAAACGGCGGGGGGAAGCAATCAGCCCCAGCATTTT
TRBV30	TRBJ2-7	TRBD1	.	CAWTTGGLYEQYF	TGTGCCTGGACGACAGGGGGACTTTACGAGCAGTACTTC
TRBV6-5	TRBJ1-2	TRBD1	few	CASTPLGQAGGYTF	TGTGCCAGCACCCCTCTGGGACAGGCAGGTGGCTACACCTTC
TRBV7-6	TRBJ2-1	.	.	CASSLGPDNEQFF	TGTGCCAGCAGCTTAGGGCCCGACAATGAGCAGTTCTTC